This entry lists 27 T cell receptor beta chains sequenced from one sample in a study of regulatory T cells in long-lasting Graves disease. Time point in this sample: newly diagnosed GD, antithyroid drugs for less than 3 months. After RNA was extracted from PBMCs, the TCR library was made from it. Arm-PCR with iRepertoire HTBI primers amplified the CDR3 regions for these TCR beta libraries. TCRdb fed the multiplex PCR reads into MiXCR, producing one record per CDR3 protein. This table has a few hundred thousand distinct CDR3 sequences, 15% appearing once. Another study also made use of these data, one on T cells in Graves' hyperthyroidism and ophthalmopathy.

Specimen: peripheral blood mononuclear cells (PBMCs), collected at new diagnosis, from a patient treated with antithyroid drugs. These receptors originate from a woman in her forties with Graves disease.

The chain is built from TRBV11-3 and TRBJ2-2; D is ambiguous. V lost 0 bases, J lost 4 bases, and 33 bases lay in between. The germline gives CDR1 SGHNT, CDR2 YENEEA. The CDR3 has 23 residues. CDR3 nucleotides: TGTGCCAGCAGCTTAGAGATGGAACCGAAAGAGACGTCCGAAGAGAAAGGCACCGGGGAGCTGTTTTTT. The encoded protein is CASSLEMEPKETSEEKGTGELFF.

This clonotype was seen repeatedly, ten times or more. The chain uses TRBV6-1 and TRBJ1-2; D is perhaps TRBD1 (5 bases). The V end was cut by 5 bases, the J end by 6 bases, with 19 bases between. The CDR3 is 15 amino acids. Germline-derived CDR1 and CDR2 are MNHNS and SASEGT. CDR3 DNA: TGTGCCAGCAGTCCACTAATGGGGGTAGTTCATGGCTACACCTTC. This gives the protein CASSPLMGVVHGYTF.

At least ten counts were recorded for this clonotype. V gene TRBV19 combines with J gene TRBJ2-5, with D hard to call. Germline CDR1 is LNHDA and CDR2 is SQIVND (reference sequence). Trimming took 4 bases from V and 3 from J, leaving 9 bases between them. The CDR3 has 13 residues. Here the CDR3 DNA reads TGTGCCAGTAGTAGTTCGGGCGAAGAGACCCAGTACTTC. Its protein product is CASSSSGEETQYF. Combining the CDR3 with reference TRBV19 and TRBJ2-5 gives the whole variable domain DGGITQSPKYLFRKEGQNVTLSCEQNLNHDAMYWYRQDPGQGLRLIYYSQIVNDFQKGDIAEGYSVSREKKESFPLTVTSAQKNPTAFYLCASSSSGEETQYFGPGTRLLVL.

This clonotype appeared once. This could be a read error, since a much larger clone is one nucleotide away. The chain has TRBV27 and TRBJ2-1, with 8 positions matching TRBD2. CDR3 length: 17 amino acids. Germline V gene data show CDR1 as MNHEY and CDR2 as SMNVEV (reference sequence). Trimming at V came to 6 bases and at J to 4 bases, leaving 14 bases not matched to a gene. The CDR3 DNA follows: TGTGCCAGCAGGCGCCGGAATAGCGGGACTTCTTACAATGAGCAGTTCTTC. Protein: CASRRRNSGTSYNEQFF.

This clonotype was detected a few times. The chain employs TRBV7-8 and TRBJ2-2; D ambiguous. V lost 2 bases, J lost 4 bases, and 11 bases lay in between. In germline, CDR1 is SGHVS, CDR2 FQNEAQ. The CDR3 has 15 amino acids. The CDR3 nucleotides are TGTGCCAGCAGCTTACGGACGGTGGGCACCGGGGAGCTGTTTTTT. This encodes CASSLRTVGTGELFF. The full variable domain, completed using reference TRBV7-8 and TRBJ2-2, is GAGVSQSPRYKVAKRGQDVALRCDPISGHVSLFWYQQALGQGPEFLTYFQNEAQLDKSGLPSDRFFAERPEGSVSTLKIQRTQQEDSAVYLCASSLRTVGTGELFFGEGSRLTVL.

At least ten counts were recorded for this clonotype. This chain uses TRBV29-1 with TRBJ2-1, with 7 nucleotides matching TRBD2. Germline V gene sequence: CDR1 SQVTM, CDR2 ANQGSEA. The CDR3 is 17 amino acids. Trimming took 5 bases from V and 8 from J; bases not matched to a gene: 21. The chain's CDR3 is CSVFPTLGWGGGDEQFF. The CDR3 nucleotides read TGCAGCGTTTTCCCCACGCTGGGTTGGGGGGGGGGTGATGAGCAGTTCTTC.

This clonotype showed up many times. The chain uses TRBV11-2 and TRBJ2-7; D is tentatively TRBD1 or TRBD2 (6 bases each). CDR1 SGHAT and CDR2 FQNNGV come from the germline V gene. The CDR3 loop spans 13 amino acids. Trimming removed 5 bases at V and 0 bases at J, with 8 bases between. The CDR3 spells CASSRGLSYEQYF. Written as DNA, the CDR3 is TGTGCCAGCAGCCGGGGGCTCTCCTACGAGCAGTACTTC.

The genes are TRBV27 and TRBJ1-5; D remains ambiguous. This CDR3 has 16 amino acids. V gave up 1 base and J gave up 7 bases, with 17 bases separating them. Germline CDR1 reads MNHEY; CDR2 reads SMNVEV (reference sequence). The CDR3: CASSLWGGVVPQPQHF. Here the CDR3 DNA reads TGTGCCAGCAGTTTATGGGGTGGGGTTGTCCCCCAGCCCCAGCATTTT.

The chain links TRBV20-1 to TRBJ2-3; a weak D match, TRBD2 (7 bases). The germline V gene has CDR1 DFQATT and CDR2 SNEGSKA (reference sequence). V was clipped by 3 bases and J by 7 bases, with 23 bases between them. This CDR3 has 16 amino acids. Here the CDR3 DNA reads TGCAGTGCTAGGGACCTCTTGGGGGCGGGAGCTAATACGCAGTATTTT. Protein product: CSARDLLGAGANTQYF.

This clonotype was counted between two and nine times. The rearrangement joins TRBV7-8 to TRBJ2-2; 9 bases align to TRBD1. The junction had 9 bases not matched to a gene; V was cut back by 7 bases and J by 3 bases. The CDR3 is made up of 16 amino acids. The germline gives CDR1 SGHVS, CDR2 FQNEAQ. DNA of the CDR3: TGTGCCAGCACCAAACGCACAGGGGGCGACACCGGGGAGCTGTTTTTT. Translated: CASTKRTGGDTGELFF.

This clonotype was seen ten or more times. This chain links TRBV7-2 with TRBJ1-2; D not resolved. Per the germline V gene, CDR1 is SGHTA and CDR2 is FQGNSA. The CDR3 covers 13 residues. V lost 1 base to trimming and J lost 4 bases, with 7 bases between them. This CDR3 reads CASSLGVAYGYTF. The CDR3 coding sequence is TGTGCCAGCAGCTTAGGGGTGGCCTATGGCTACACCTTC.

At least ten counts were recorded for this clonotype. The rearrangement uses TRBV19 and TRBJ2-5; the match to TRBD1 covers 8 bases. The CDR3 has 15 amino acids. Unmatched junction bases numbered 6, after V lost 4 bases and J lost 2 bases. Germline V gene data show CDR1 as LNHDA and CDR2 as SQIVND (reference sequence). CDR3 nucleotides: TGTGCCAGTAGTAAATCGGACAGGGCGCAAGAGACCCAGTACTTC. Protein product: CASSKSDRAQETQYF.

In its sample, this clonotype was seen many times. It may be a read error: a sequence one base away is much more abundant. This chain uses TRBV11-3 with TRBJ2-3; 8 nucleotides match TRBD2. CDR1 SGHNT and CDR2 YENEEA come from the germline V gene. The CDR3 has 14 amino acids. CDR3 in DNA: TGTGCCAGCAGGCTAGCGGGTAGCACAGGTACGCAGTATTTT. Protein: CASRLAGSTGTQYF.

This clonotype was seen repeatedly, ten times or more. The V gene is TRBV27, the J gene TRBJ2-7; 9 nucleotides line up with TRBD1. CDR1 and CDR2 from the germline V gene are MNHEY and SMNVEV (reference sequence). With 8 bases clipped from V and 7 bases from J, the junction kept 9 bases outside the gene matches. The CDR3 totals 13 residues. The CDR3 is CASSSGTGFEQYF. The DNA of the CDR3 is TGTGCCAGCTCCTCCGGGACAGGGTTTGAGCAGTACTTC.

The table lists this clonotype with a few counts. The CDR3 sequence is CSARLRGGYEQYF. The CDR3 DNA sequence: TGCAGTGCTAGACTACGGGGTGGCTACGAGCAGTACTTC. This chain uses TRBV20-1 with TRBJ2-7, with D perhaps TRBD2 (5 bases). The V gene lost 2 bases and the J gene lost 3 bases, with 11 bases spanning the gap. The CDR3 totals 13 residues. The V gene's germline CDR1 is DFQATT and CDR2 SNEGSKA (reference sequence).

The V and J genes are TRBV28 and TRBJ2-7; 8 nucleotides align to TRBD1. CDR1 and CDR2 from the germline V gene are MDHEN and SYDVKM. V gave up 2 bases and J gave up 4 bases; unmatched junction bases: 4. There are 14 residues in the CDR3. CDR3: CASSLIQGDYEQYF. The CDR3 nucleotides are TGTGCCAGCAGTTTAATACAGGGGGATTACGAGCAGTACTTC.

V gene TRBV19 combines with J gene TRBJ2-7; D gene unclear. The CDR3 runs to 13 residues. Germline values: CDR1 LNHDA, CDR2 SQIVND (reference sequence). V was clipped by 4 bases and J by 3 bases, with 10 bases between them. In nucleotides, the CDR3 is TGTGCCAGTAGTACCCCCTTCGGCTACGAGCAGTACTTC. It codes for CASSTPFGYEQYF.

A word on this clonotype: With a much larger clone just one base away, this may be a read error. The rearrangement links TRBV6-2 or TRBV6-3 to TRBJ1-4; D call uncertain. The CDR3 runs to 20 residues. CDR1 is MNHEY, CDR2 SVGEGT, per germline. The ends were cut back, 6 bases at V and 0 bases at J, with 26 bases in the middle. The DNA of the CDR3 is TGTGCCAGCAGCCTATCGGAGATTACGATTCGGATTGCAACTAATGAAAAACTGTTTTTT. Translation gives CASSLSEITIRIATNEKLFF.

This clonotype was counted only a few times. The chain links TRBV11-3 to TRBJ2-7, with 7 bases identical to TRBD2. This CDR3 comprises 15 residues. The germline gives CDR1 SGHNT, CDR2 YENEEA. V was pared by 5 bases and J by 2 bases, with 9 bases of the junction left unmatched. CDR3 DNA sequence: TGTGCCAGCAGCACCGGACTAGTGCTAACCTACGAGCAGTACTTC. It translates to CASSTGLVLTYEQYF.

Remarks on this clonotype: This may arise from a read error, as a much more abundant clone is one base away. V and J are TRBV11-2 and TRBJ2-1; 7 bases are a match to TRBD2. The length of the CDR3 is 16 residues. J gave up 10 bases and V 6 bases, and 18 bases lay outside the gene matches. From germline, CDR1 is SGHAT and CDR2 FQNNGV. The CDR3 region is CASRKWVGGSSYEQFF. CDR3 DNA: TGTGCCAGCAGAAAATGGGTGGGGGGGAGCTCCTACGAGCAGTTCTTC.

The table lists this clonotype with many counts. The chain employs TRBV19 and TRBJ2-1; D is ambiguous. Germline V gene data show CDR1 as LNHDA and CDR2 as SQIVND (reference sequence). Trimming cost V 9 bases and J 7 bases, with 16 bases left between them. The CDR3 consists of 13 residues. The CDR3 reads CASILSETNEQFF. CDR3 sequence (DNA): TGTGCCAGCATACTGTCGGAGACGAATGAGCAGTTCTTC.

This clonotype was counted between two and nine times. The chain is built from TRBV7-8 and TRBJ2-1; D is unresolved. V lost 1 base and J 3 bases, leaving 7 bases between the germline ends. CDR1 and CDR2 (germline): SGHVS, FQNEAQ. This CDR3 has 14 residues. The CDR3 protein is CASSLVGVYNEQFF. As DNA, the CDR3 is TGTGCCAGCAGCTTAGTAGGAGTCTACAATGAGCAGTTCTTC. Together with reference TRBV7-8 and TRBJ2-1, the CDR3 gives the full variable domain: GAGVSQSPRYKVAKRGQDVALRCDPISGHVSLFWYQQALGQGPEFLTYFQNEAQLDKSGLPSDRFFAERPEGSVSTLKIQRTQQEDSAVYLCASSLVGVYNEQFFGPGTRLTVL.

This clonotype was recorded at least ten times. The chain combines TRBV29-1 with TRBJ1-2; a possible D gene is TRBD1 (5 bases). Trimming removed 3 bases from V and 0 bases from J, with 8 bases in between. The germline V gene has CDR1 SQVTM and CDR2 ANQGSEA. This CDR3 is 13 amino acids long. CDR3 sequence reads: CSVEGQANYGYTF. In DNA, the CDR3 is TGCAGCGTTGAGGGGCAGGCTAACTATGGCTACACCTTC.

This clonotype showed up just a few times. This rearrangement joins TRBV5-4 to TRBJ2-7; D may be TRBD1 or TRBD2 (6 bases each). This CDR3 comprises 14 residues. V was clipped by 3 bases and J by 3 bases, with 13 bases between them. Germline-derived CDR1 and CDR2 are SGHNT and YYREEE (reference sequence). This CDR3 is CASSSQQGGYEQYF. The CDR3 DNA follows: TGTGCCAGCAGCTCCCAACAGGGAGGCTACGAGCAGTACTTC.

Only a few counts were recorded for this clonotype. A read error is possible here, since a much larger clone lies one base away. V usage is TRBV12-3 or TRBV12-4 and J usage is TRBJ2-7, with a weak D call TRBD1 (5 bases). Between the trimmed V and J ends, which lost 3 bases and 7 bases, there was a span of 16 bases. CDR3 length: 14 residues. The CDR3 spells CASSLVGALREQYF. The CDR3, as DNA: TGTGCCAGCAGTTTGGTAGGGGCGCTTAGAGAGCAGTACTTC.

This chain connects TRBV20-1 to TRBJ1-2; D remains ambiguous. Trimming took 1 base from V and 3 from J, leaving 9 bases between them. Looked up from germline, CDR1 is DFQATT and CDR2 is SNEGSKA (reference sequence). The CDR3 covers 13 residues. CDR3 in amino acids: CSARGAGDYGYTF. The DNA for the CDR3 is TGCAGTGCTAGAGGGGCGGGCGACTATGGCTACACCTTC.

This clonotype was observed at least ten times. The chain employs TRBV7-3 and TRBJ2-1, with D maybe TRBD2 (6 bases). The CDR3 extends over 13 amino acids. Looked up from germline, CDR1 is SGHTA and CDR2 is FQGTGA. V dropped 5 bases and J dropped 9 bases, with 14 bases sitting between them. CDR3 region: CASSPEGTPEQFF. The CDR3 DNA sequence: TGTGCCAGCAGCCCCGAAGGGACTCCTGAGCAGTTCTTC. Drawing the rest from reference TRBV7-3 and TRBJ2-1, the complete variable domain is GAGVSQTPSNKVTEKGKYVELRCDPISGHTALYWYRQSLGQGPEFLIYFQGTGAADDSGLPNDRFFAVRPEGSVSTLKIQRTERGDSAVYLCASSPEGTPEQFFGPGTRLTVL.